This T cell receptor beta chain was profiled in a study of T cells in Graves' hyperthyroidism and ophthalmopathy. The V end was cut by 5 bases, the J end by 1 base, with 15 bases between. CDR1 is SGHAT, CDR2 FQNNGV, per germline. The CDR3 loop spans 16 amino acids. RNA transcripts provided the source from which TCR beta CDR3 regions were amplified. A set of HTBI primers served as the primers for a first-round RT-PCR of the TCR CDR3. TCRdb processed the multiplex PCR reads anew with MiXCR; each CDR3 protein has one entry. Of over 350,000 distinct CDR3 sequences in the sample, more than 13% were seen once.

The sample comprised blood. The sequence was obtained from a man aged 50 to 59 with Graves' ophthalmopathy. The J gene is TRBJ2-1, the V gene TRBV11-2; the D is unclear. In DNA, the CDR3 is TGTGCCAGCAGCCAAGTCTCTGGAAAATCCTACAATGAGCAGTTCTTC. Encoded protein: CASSQVSGKSYNEQFF. Drawing the rest from reference TRBV11-2 and TRBJ2-1, the complete variable domain is EAGVAQSPRYKIIEKRQSVAFWCNPISGHATLYWYQQILGQGPKLLIQFQNNGVVDDSQLPKDRFSAERLKGVDSTLKIQPAKLEDSAVYLCASSQVSGKSYNEQFFGPGTRLTVL.